The rows below give T cell receptor beta chains drawn from one sample of a study of blood T cells in healthy people across ages. TCRdb reprocessed the 5' RACE reads with MiXCR, giving one entry per CDR3 protein. The table records approximately 2,000,000 distinct CDR3 sequences, approximately 39% of them present only once. What was sequenced was blood. Receptors were obtained from a human donor in good health. CDR3s include the opening cysteine and the closing phenylalanine or tryptophan. D genes are given only for firm matches. Clone size, where shown, is once, few, many, or a class for clones that have expanded.

cdr3_nt cdr3_aa j_call clone_size v_call d_call
TGTGCCAGCAGCTTGGATGTGACACTCAGCACAGATACGCAGTATTTT CASSLDVTLSTDTQYF TRBJ2-3 - TRBV5-6 -
TGTGCTAGCAGAAGACGAGACTATGGCTACACCTTC CASRRRDYGYTF TRBJ1-2 many TRBV7-7 -
TGTGCCACCGTAGGGCAAGGGGGTTACAATGAGCAGTTCTTC CATVGQGGYNEQFF TRBJ2-1 many TRBV10-3 -
TGCAGTGCTCCCACTAGCGGGGGGAACATTCAGTACTTC CSAPTSGGNIQYF TRBJ2-4 many TRBV20-1 TRBD2
TGTGCCAGCAGTTTGTACGCGGGGGGGCTCTACGAGCAGTACTTC CASSLYAGGLYEQYF TRBJ2-7 - TRBV28 TRBD2
TGTGCCAGCAGTGGTACAGTTAACTATGGCTACACCTTC CASSGTVNYGYTF TRBJ1-2 many TRBV12-3/TRBV12-4 -
TGCAGCGCAGTAACTACGACCTACGAGCAGTACTTC CSAVTTTYEQYF TRBJ2-7 few TRBV29-1 -
TGTGCCAGCAGTTACTCGGGTAGCACCGGGACCCAGTACTTC CASSYSGSTGTQYF TRBJ2-5 - TRBV6-2/TRBV6-3 -
TGTGCCAGCAGCTTTTCGGGACAGGGTGAGTTGGCTTTCTTT CASSFSGQGELAFF TRBJ1-1 few TRBV7-9 TRBD1
TGTGCCAGCAGAACCGGGACAGGGGCTACGAGCTCCTACGAGCAGTACTTC CASRTGTGATSSYEQYF TRBJ2-7 few TRBV28 TRBD1
TGCAGTGCTAGAGATCTCAAAGGCGGCCGCTACGAGCAGTACTTC CSARDLKGGRYEQYF TRBJ2-7 - TRBV20-1 -
TGTGCCAGCATTCATGCAGATACGCAGTATTTT CASIHADTQYF TRBJ2-3 - TRBV6-2/TRBV6-3 -
TGTGCCAGCAGTTACTCGGAGGGGGGGGAAGCTTTCTTT CASSYSEGGEAFF TRBJ1-1 - TRBV6-5 -
TGTGCCAGCAGCGCCCTCCCCGGGTCCTTTCCTAGGGTCGATGGCTACACCTTC CASSALPGSFPRVDGYTF TRBJ1-2 - TRBV6-1 -
TGCGCCAGCAGCCAAGATCCCCTACAAAACATTCAGTACTTC CASSQDPLQNIQYF TRBJ2-4 few TRBV4-1 -
TGTGCCAGCAGTGAATGGGGGGAAAAACTGTTTTTT CASSEWGEKLFF TRBJ1-4 few TRBV25-1 -
TGTGCCAGCAGTCCCCCGGGACAGGGAAATCAGCCCCAGCATTTT CASSPPGQGNQPQHF TRBJ1-5 few TRBV6-5 TRBD1
TGTGCCAGCAGTTACTCACGGACAGGGGGCGAAAGGTACGAGCAGTACTTC CASSYSRTGGERYEQYF TRBJ2-7 few TRBV6-5 TRBD1
TGTGCCAGCAGTTTTAGCACTGAAGCTTTCTTT CASSFSTEAFF TRBJ1-1 many TRBV12-3/TRBV12-4 -
TGTGCCAGCAGTTTCTCCCGACTAGCGGGGGGGCTCGGGGAGCTGTTTTTT CASSFSRLAGGLGELFF TRBJ2-2 - TRBV28 TRBD2
TGTGCTAGTGGTTTGGGGCGGGGGGGCCCCGATACGCAGTATTTT CASGLGRGGPDTQYF TRBJ2-3 - TRBV12-5 TRBD2
TGTGCCAGCAGTTTTAGTCTAACCTACGAGCAGTACTTC CASSFSLTYEQYF TRBJ2-7 many TRBV12-3/TRBV12-4 -
TGCGCCAGCAGCTCACAGGCGACCTTAGGGGAGGAGCAGTACTTC CASSSQATLGEEQYF TRBJ2-7 few TRBV4-3 -
TGTGCCAGCAGCTTGACGCACAGCTCCTACGAGCAGTACTTC CASSLTHSSYEQYF TRBJ2-7 - TRBV7-3 -
TGTGCCAGCAGCTCAGCGCTAGGGGGGCGAGGCTACACCTTC CASSSALGGRGYTF TRBJ1-2 few TRBV7-2 -
TGTGCCAGCAGCTTGATGTCCGACAGGGTTGGTGAAGCTTTCTTT CASSLMSDRVGEAFF TRBJ1-1 few TRBV5-5 TRBD1
TGTGCCATCACGTCCTTCGATACGCAGTATTTT CAITSFDTQYF TRBJ2-3 many TRBV10-3 -
TGTGCCAGCAGCTTAGCGGATTCGGTAGCGGGGGGTATGGAAGAGACCCAGTACTTC CASSLADSVAGGMEETQYF TRBJ2-5 few TRBV7-2 TRBD2
TGCAGTGCTAGAGACAGCTCGCGGGGAGATTACAATGAGCAGTTCTTC CSARDSSRGDYNEQFF TRBJ2-1 - TRBV20-1 -
TGTGCCAGCTGGACCGGGACAGGATCCTCCGAGCAGTACTTC CASWTGTGSSEQYF TRBJ2-7 once TRBV28 TRBD1
TGTGCCAGCAGCGGTGGCGACAGGGTTTATGGCTACACCTTC CASSGGDRVYGYTF TRBJ1-2 few TRBV9 TRBD1
TGTGCCAGCAGTCGTGGACTAGCGTCGTTCACAGATACGCAGTATTTT CASSRGLASFTDTQYF TRBJ2-3 few TRBV6-2/TRBV6-3 TRBD2
TGCGCCAGCAGCTTGGGGGGCTGGGACAACCGCTACAATGAGCAGTTCTTC CASSLGGWDNRYNEQFF TRBJ2-1 - TRBV5-1 -
TGTGCCAGCAGCTTGAACTGGGAGAGCTCCTACGAGCAGTACTTC CASSLNWESSYEQYF TRBJ2-7 - TRBV5-5 -
TGCAGTGCCCTCGCACATCTGAACACTGAAGCTTTCTTT CSALAHLNTEAFF TRBJ1-1 - TRBV20-1 -
TGTGCCAGCAGTTTGGTCGGAAACGGGCCAAATCAGCCCCAGCATTTT CASSLVGNGPNQPQHF TRBJ1-5 few TRBV6-5 -
TGTGCCAGCAGCTTGCGGGACAGGTACAATGAGCAGTTCTTC CASSLRDRYNEQFF TRBJ2-1 - TRBV7-8 TRBD1
TGTGCCATCAGTGAGTTCCTAGGGACAGGATCCTATGGCTACACCTTC CAISEFLGTGSYGYTF TRBJ1-2 few TRBV10-3 TRBD1
TGTGCCAGCAGTGGATTTAACAGCATTACCGAGCAGTACTTC CASSGFNSITEQYF TRBJ2-7 - TRBV2 -
TGTGCCAGCATAGTAAAGGGCTACGAGCAGTACTTC CASIVKGYEQYF TRBJ2-7 - TRBV2 -
TGTGCCAGCACCGGAAGGGCGGCGGAAGAGACCCAGTACTTC CASTGRAAEETQYF TRBJ2-5 once TRBV2 -
TGTGCCAGCAGCCCAAGTACGGGGAGGTCCAATCAGCCCCAGCATTTT CASSPSTGRSNQPQHF TRBJ1-5 - TRBV12-3/TRBV12-4 -
TGCGCCAGCAGTGAGGGGTCTGAGCAGTTCTTC CASSEGSEQFF TRBJ2-1 few TRBV4-1 -
TGTGCCAGCAGTGACCACGGAAGCAATCAGCCCCAGCATTTT CASSDHGSNQPQHF TRBJ1-5 few TRBV25-1 -
TGTGCCAGCAGCCTGGGACAGGACACCTACGAGCAGTACTTC CASSLGQDTYEQYF TRBJ2-7 few TRBV5-5 TRBD1
TGTGCCAGCACTCGAAGGGGGACAGGAATAGGGGCAGATACGCAGTATTTT CASTRRGTGIGADTQYF TRBJ2-3 - TRBV2 TRBD1
TGCAGCGGCGGCCGCAATGAGCAGTTCTTC CSGGRNEQFF TRBJ2-1 few TRBV29-1 -